Each of the 4 T cell receptor beta chains below was sequenced from the same sample in a study of Ad26.COV2.S vaccination and SARS-CoV-2 variants. Data came from immunoSEQ multiplex PCR; TCRdb stores just in-frame clones and leaves some out. The table shows 510,000 or so clones, with 70% to 90% occurring only once. Treatment here: approximately 18 received Ad26.COV2.S at low or high dose, single or two shots; roughly five received placebo; per-sample allocation not given. Collection of the samples took place on day 63 after the first injection of vaccine or placebo. The sequencing here drew on peripheral blood, taken in a trial of Ad26.COV2.S vaccine versus placebo. Every receptor here comes from a person between 18 and 65 years old who received the Ad26.COV2.S COVID-19 vaccine or a placebo.

V is TRBV18 and J is TRBJ2-7, with TRBD1 matching over 8 bases. The CDR3 consists of 16 residues. Germline V gene data show CDR1 as KGHSH and CDR2 as LQKENI. With 2 bases clipped from V and 2 bases from J, the junction kept 8 bases outside the gene matches. The CDR3 protein is CASSPSNRTGTYEQYF. CDR3 DNA sequence: TGTGCCAGCTCACCAAGTAACAGGACAGGGACCTACGAGCAGTACTTC.

The J gene is TRBJ2-3, the V gene TRBV3-1 (or the pseudogene TRBV3-2); TRBD2 aligns across 10 bases. V shed 4 bases and J 11 bases; nucleotides not matched to a gene: 12. This CDR3 comprises 15 residues. Germline V gene sequence: CDR1 LGHDT, CDR2 YNNKEL (reference sequence). CDR3 sequence reads: CASSPSAGTSVMQYF. The DNA for the CDR3 is TGTGCCAGCAGCCCCTCGGCGGGGACTAGCGTAATGCAGTATTTT.

V is TRBV28 and J is TRBJ1-1, with 9 bases identical to TRBD1. V trimming: 7 bases; J trimming: 5 bases; junction bases outside the gene matches: 8. This CDR3 contains 14 residues. Germline V gene data show CDR1 as MDHEN and CDR2 as SYDVKM. CDR3 nucleotide sequence: TGTGCCAGCACCCGGGACAGGGTTGTAACTGAAGCTTTCTTT. It specifies CASTRDRVVTEAFF.

This clone was seen only once. The chain is built from TRBV4-1 and TRBJ1-4; 7 bases align to TRBD1. This CDR3 has 17 amino acids. V trimming: 3 bases; J trimming: 8 bases; junction bases outside the gene matches: 15. The germline V gene encodes CDR1 MGHRA and CDR2 YSYEKL. The CDR3 spells CASSHSRDLKGAEKLFF. The CDR3 DNA reads as TGCGCCAGCAGCCATTCCCGGGACCTCAAGGGGGCAGAAAAACTGTTTTTT.